Shown below are 28 T cell receptor beta chains from a single sample sequenced in a study of blood T cell repertoires in COVID-19. Method: immunoSEQ multiplex PCR; TCRdb's copy keeps in-frame clones and lacks some. In the table there are 60,000 to 70,000 clones, roughly three quarters of which are singletons. The sample taken for sequencing was peripheral blood. These receptor sequences come from an older man with acute or convalescent COVID-19.

This clone was seen once. This chain uses TRBV27 with TRBJ1-1; possible D gene TRBD1, 6 bases. Trimming cost V 4 bases and J 1 base, with 13 bases left between them. Germline CDR1 and CDR2: MNHEY and SMNVEV (reference sequence). The CDR3 has 15 amino acids. The CDR3 DNA sequence: TGTGCCAGCAGTTCGGACAGCGACCCGAACACTGAAGCTTTCTTT. Amino acid sequence: CASSSDSDPNTEAFF.

This clone has more than one count but fewer than ten. The gene calls are TRBV11-2 and TRBJ2-7, with 10 nucleotides matching TRBD2. V was clipped by 4 bases and J by 2 bases; unmatched bases: 5. CDR1 SGHAT and CDR2 FQNNGV come from the germline V gene. The CDR3 is 15 amino acids. The DNA for the CDR3 is TGTGCCAGCAGCTCTACTAGCGGGACTACCTACGAGCAGTACTTC. It is translated as CASSSTSGTTYEQYF. Based on the CDR3 plus reference TRBV11-2 and TRBJ2-7, the full variable domain is EAGVAQSPRYKIIEKRQSVAFWCNPISGHATLYWYQQILGQGPKLLIQFQNNGVVDDSQLPKDRFSAERLKGVDSTLKIQPAKLEDSAVYLCASSSTSGTTYEQYFGPGTRLTVT.

The chain couples TRBV6-6 to TRBJ1-5; D gene ambiguous. CDR3 length: 16 residues. V shed 6 bases and J shed 2 bases, with 17 bases lying between them. Per the germline V gene, CDR1 is MNHNY and CDR2 is SVGAGI (reference sequence). The CDR3 sequence is CASRERPAGGNQPQHF. DNA for the CDR3: TGTGCCAGCAGGGAACGACCGGCCGGGGGCAATCAGCCCCAGCATTTT.

Comments on this clone: The junction does not match germline at one end; this may be a read error. The gene calls are TRBV7-7 and TRBJ2-1; 9 bases match TRBD2. This CDR3 spans 15 amino acids. CDR1 SSHAT and CDR2 FNYEAQ come from the germline V gene (reference sequence). The CDR3 spells CASSLGLAGVNEQFF. The CDR3 nucleotides are TGTGCTAGCAGCTTGGGATTAGCGGGAGTCAATGAGCAGTTCTTC.

The J gene is TRBJ1-1, the V gene TRBV14, with a tentative D call TRBD1 (5 bases). V dropped 3 bases and J dropped 0 bases, with 14 bases sitting between them. The CDR3 sequence is 16 residues long. CDR1 is SGHDN and CDR2 is FVKESK in the germline V gene. The CDR3 here is CASSHPRGVMNTEAFF. Written as DNA, the CDR3 is TGTGCCAGCAGCCACCCTAGGGGTGTCATGAACACTGAAGCTTTCTTT.

The V gene is TRBV29-1, the J gene TRBJ1-2; the D gene is possibly TRBD1 (5 bases). The germline V gene encodes CDR1 SQVTM and CDR2 ANQGSEA. This CDR3 contains 13 residues. The V and J ends lost 4 bases and 4 bases respectively, with 13 bases between them. CDR3 region: CSVGAVTGYGYTF. CDR3 bases: TGCAGCGTTGGAGCAGTAACAGGCTATGGCTACACCTTC.

This clone has a count of ten or more. The gene calls are TRBV7-9 and TRBJ1-1; D might be TRBD1 (6 bases). V lost 11 bases, J lost 1 base, and 20 bases lay in between. The CDR3 is 15 amino acids. Per germline, CDR1 SEHNR and CDR2 FQNEAQ (reference sequence). This CDR3 is CAEKERDNPNTEAFF. The CDR3 DNA sequence: TGTGCCGAAAAGGAGAGGGACAACCCGAACACTGAAGCTTTCTTT.

Only one count was recorded for this clone. The V call is TRBV20-1, the J call TRBJ1-6; D uncertain. Germline CDR1 reads DFQATT; CDR2 reads SNEGSKA (reference sequence). This CDR3 comprises 16 residues. V lost 3 bases to trimming and J lost 7 bases, with 19 bases between them. The CDR3 region has the DNA TGCAGTGCTAGTGTGCTTTCCGCAGCACTAAATTCACCCCTCCACTTT. Protein: CSASVLSAALNSPLHF.

The chain recombines TRBV7-3 with TRBJ1-2; no firm D call. The CDR3 is 13 amino acids. Trimming took off 5 bases at V and 4 bases at J, with 11 bases between the two ends. Germline CDR1 reads SGHTA; CDR2 reads FQGTGA. The CDR3 DNA sequence: TGTGCCAGCAGCCGGGGAGGGTCCTATGGCTACACCTTC. It is translated as CASSRGGSYGYTF.

The chain uses TRBV3-1 (or the pseudogene TRBV3-2) and TRBJ2-5; a weak D match, TRBD2 (5 bases). The CDR3 covers 14 residues. Trimming pared 2 bases from V and 3 bases from J, leaving 10 bases between. Looked up from germline, CDR1 is LGHDT and CDR2 is YNNKEL (reference sequence). The CDR3 is CASSQSGLKETQYF. The CDR3 DNA follows: TGTGCCAGCAGCCAATCAGGACTTAAAGAGACCCAGTACTTC.

The chain recombines TRBV4-1 with TRBJ2-7, with TRBD2 matching 8 bases. The CDR3 runs 16 residues. V gave up 1 base and J gave up 3 bases; unmatched junction bases: 8. Germline V gene data show CDR1 as MGHRA and CDR2 as YSYEKL. The DNA of the CDR3 is TGCGCCAGCAGCCAAGTTGGTCTAGCGGGTTACTACGAGCAGTACTTC. It yields the protein CASSQVGLAGYYEQYF.

This clone was detected once. V gene TRBV4-1 combines with J gene TRBJ1-1; a weak D match, TRBD1 (6 bases). Trimming took off 3 bases at V and 7 bases at J, with 15 bases between the two ends. CDR1 and CDR2 from the germline V gene are MGHRA and YSYEKL. This CDR3 has 14 residues. The DNA of the CDR3 is TGCGCCAGCAGCCACGGACAGTTGGGTGTTGAAGCTTTCTTT. Encoded protein: CASSHGQLGVEAFF.

This CDR3 reads CASRARTENYNSPLHF. CDR3 in DNA: TGTGCCAGCAGGGCCCGGACAGAAAACTATAATTCACCCCTCCACTTT. The chain employs TRBV27 and TRBJ1-6; TRBD1 might be the D (6 bases). V lost 6 bases and J 3 bases, leaving 15 bases between the germline ends. Germline lookup yields CDR1 MNHEY and CDR2 SMNVEV (reference sequence). The CDR3 is 16 residues long.

J is TRBJ2-1 and V is TRBV20-1; maybe TRBD2 (5 bases). Germline-derived CDR1 and CDR2 are DFQATT and SNEGSKA (reference sequence). The CDR3 consists of 15 residues. V lost 4 bases and J lost 2, with 15 bases in between. CDR3 protein: CSATDPRAPYNEQFF. CDR3 in DNA: TGCAGTGCTACTGACCCGAGGGCCCCCTACAATGAGCAGTTCTTC.

This clone was found a few times. The chain joins TRBV7-9 to TRBJ1-2; 9 nucleotides line up with TRBD1. The CDR3 is 16 residues long. Trimming at V came to 1 base and at J to 8 bases, leaving 11 bases not matched to a gene. Germline V lookup: CDR1 SEHNR, CDR2 FQNEAQ (reference sequence). CDR3 nucleotide sequence: TGTGCCAGCAGCTTAGACGGGACAGGGCGGGTTCGAGGCTACACCTTC. This codes for CASSLDGTGRVRGYTF.

CDR3 DNA sequence: TGTGCCAGCGCTGAGGGTACCACAGATACGCAGTATTTT. This sequence encodes CASAEGTTDTQYF. The chain has TRBV6-4 and TRBJ2-3; D possibly corresponds to TRBD2 (5 bases). With 8 bases removed from V and 2 bases from J, the gap between germline ends came to 11 bases. The germline V gene has CDR1 MRHNA and CDR2 SNTAGT. The CDR3 length is 13 residues.

This chain connects TRBV30 to TRBJ2-2; 7 bases match TRBD1. The CDR3 has 15 residues. J gave up 2 bases and V 4 bases, and 7 bases lay outside the gene matches. Germline CDR1 is GTSNPN and CDR2 is SVGIG (reference sequence). The chain's CDR3 is CAWMSGTANTGELFF. The CDR3 DNA sequence: TGTGCCTGGATGTCCGGGACAGCAAACACCGGGGAGCTGTTTTTT.

V usage is TRBV20-1 and J usage is TRBJ2-3; D unresolved. CDR1 is DFQATT, CDR2 SNEGSKA, per germline (reference sequence). V was pared by 6 bases and J by 7 bases, with 11 bases between. The CDR3 is 11 amino acids. The CDR3 here is CSATLSNTQYF. DNA for the CDR3: TGCAGTGCGACTTTAAGCAATACGCAGTATTTT.

The CDR3 sequence: CASSEGVENSPLHF. In DNA, the CDR3 is TGTGCCAGCAGTGAAGGAGTGGAGAATTCACCCCTCCACTTT. The V gene is TRBV6-1, the J gene TRBJ1-6; unclear D gene. CDR3 length: 14 residues. CDR1 is MNHNS, CDR2 SASEGT, per germline. Trimming removed 1 base at V and 7 bases at J, with 8 bases between.

This clone came up a few times. The V gene is TRBV3-1 (or the pseudogene TRBV3-2), the J gene TRBJ1-2; 9 bases map to TRBD1. Unmatched junction bases numbered 4, after V lost 1 base and J lost 13 bases. Germline CDR1 is LGHDT and CDR2 is YNNKEL (reference sequence). There are 12 residues in the CDR3. CDR3 in DNA: TGTGCCAGCAGCCAAGGACAGGGGGGATGCACCTTC. It encodes CASSQGQGGCTF.

The rearrangement joins TRBV21-1 to TRBJ2-2; the table's D call TRBD1 went unverified against the DNA. TRBV21-1 is a known pseudogene. The CDR3 has 15 amino acids. This CDR3 reads CASSPFRTGPGELFF. The CDR3 nucleotides read TGTGCCAGCAGCCCTTTTAGGACAGGGCCCGGGGAGCTGTTTTTT.

In this sample, this clone turned up a few times. The V and J genes are TRBV20-1 and TRBJ2-7; TRBD2 might be the D (7 bases). Trimming pared 3 bases from V and 2 bases from J, leaving 17 bases between. From germline, CDR1 is DFQATT and CDR2 SNEGSKA (reference sequence). This CDR3 has 15 amino acids. The CDR3 reads CSASLGGGRPYEQYF. Here the CDR3 DNA reads TGCAGTGCTAGTTTGGGGGGCGGGAGACCCTACGAGCAGTACTTC.

This chain links TRBV9 with TRBJ1-6, with D hard to call. CDR1 and CDR2 from the germline V gene are SGDLS and YYNGEE. Trimming cost V 0 bases and J 8 bases, with 9 bases left between them. The CDR3 sequence is 14 residues long. The CDR3 region is CASSVVGEDSPLHF. CDR3 DNA sequence: TGTGCCAGCAGCGTAGTCGGAGAGGATTCACCCCTCCACTTT.

The sample holds a few counts of this clone. The V gene is TRBV7-3, the J gene TRBJ2-2; D possibly corresponds to TRBD1 (5 bases). Trimming removed 6 bases from V and 4 bases from J, with 18 bases in between. This CDR3 has 16 amino acids. Germline lookup yields CDR1 SGHTA and CDR2 FQGTGA. The CDR3 sequence is CASSLRAGRGTGELFF. The CDR3 coding sequence is TGTGCCAGCAGTCTCAGGGCAGGCCGAGGCACCGGGGAGCTGTTTTTT.

This chain joins TRBV15 and TRBJ2-7; 8 positions match TRBD2. Germline V gene sequence: CDR1 LNHNV, CDR2 YYDKDF (reference sequence). V shed 0 bases, J shed 5 bases, and the junction held 21 bases outside the gene matches. The CDR3 is 20 amino acids. CDR3 sequence reads: CATSRDLGGTSGNLPHEQYF. The CDR3 nucleotides are TGTGCCACCAGCAGAGATTTGGGGGGAACTAGCGGAAACCTACCCCACGAGCAGTACTTC.

The chain couples TRBV18 to TRBJ2-1, with a weak D call TRBD1 (6 bases). The germline V gene encodes CDR1 KGHSH and CDR2 LQKENI. Trimming cost V 3 bases and J 4 bases, with 16 bases left between them. The CDR3 has 16 residues. For the CDR3, the DNA is TGTGCCAGCTCACCTAACCCCCAAGGGGGTTACAATGAGCAGTTCTTC. It translates to CASSPNPQGGYNEQFF.

This clone has a single count. This chain connects TRBV5-4 to TRBJ2-1, with 7 bases aligning to TRBD2. Looked up from germline, CDR1 is SGHNT and CDR2 is YYREEE (reference sequence). The J segment lost 1 base and the V segment lost 0 bases, leaving 4 bases of the junction unmatched. The CDR3 sequence is 16 residues long. DNA for the CDR3: TGTGCCAGCAGCTTGGATCTAGCGGCGTCCTACAATGAGCAGTTCTTC. The encoded protein is CASSLDLAASYNEQFF.

The CDR3 nucleotides are TGTGCCAGCAGTTCACTCCGCCATCGACTAGCCTATGAGCAGTTCTTC. It encodes CASSSLRHRLAYEQFF. The genes are TRBV27 and TRBJ2-1; 7 bases map to TRBD2. J gave up 8 bases and V 4 bases, and 14 bases lay outside the gene matches. Germline-derived CDR1 and CDR2 are MNHEY and SMNVEV (reference sequence). The CDR3 runs 16 residues.